This TCR beta chain was retrieved from a study of identical twins. Findings of the study overall: Beta out-of-frame sequences displayed a weaker excess of sharing between twins. A lower insertion count was a feature of abundant cord blood beta clonotypes, with no such feature in memory repertoires.

With regard to this clonotype: Its antigen remains unknown. An end of the junction differs from the germline gene, which may be a read error.

A universal primer site was created by template switching, with the cDNA bearing unique molecular identifiers. Via MiXCR, TCRdb re-called the 5' RACE reads, giving one row per CDR3 protein. The data contain around 250,000 distinct CDR3 sequences, roughly 13% of them seen just once; the ten biggest clones take up roughly 3.7%. The CDR3 is made up of 16 amino acids. Germline values: CDR1 SGHRS, CDR2 YFSETQ. A further study also used this sample, focusing on yellow fever vaccine responses in identical twins. As that report states: Twin vaccine T cell responses reportedly seemed partly convergent, partly personalized.

The chain is built from TRBV5-1 and TRBJ2-1, with 8 bases identical to TRBD2. This receptor was obtained from a woman aged 18 to 35 in good health. The sample was memory (CD45RO+) T cells sorted from blood. CDR3 bases: TGCGCCAGCAGCTTGCAAAGCGGGAGCTCCCACAATGAGCAGTTCTTC. Translation: CASSLQSGSSHNEQFF. Complete variable domain (other parts from reference TRBV5-1 and TRBJ2-1): KAGVTQTPRYLIKTRGQQVTLSCSPISGHRSVSWYQQTPGQGLQFLFEYFSETQRNKGNFPGRFSGRQFSNSRSEMNVSTLELGDSALYLCASSLQSGSSHNEQFFGPGTRLTVL.